This T cell receptor beta chain was obtained from a study of blood T cell repertoires in COVID-19. The wider study: Material from acute and convalescent COVID-19 was sourced from the United States, Italy and Spain. The analysed material was cDNA or gDNA that came from T cells, B-cell-depleted T cells, or PBMCs.

Source study methods: Amplification of reference gene primers provided the estimated nucleated cell counts. Sequencing used immunoSEQ multiplex PCR; TCRdb keeps in-frame clones, though not all of them. V and J calls and clone size come straight from that table; D and trimming were deduced from the DNA. The table has roughly 150,000 clones, more than 80% seen once; the top ten hold approximately 2.8%. Germline CDR1 MNHEY, CDR2 SMNVEV (reference sequence). V was clipped by 6 bases and J by 4 bases, with 33 bases between them. The CDR3 consists of 20 residues. J is TRBJ2-5 and V is TRBV27, with a possible D match to TRBD1 (5 bases). This TCR came from a man in his 60s with acute or convalescent COVID-19. The sample comprised peripheral blood. CDR3 nucleotide sequence: TGTGCCAGCAGCCATTCCGGGTCCCGACTTCTCAAGGGGAATAGAGAGACCCAGTACTTC. Translation: CASSHSGSRLLKGNRETQYF.